These 14 T cell receptor beta chains were all obtained from the same sample, sequenced in a study of post-analysis software for immune sequencing data. Broader study findings: Roughly 5 TRBV segments, including TRBV5-6, TRBV5-1 and TRBV20-1, were more frequent in patients than controls.

Unique molecular identifiers were carried by the TCR beta cDNA libraries. TCRdb processed the PCR reads anew with MiXCR; each CDR3 protein has one entry. The table has 550,000 to 700,000 distinct CDR3 sequences, around 47% seen once. These receptors lack a known antigen. The sequenced sample consisted of blood. The receptors here all came from a girl under 18 with multiple sclerosis.

Only one count was recorded for this clonotype. This chain uses TRBV21-1 with TRBJ2-5; no check of the table's D call, TRBD2, against the DNA was made. TRBV21-1 is tagged as a pseudogene. The CDR3 covers 17 residues. The CDR3 nucleotides read TGTGCCAGCAGCAACACCCAAGAGCGGGGGGACCAAGAGACCCAGTACTTC. This encodes CASSNTQERGDQETQYF.

This clonotype occurred once. The V call is TRBV12-3 or TRBV12-4, the J call TRBJ1-1; D ambiguous. Trimming took off 3 bases at V and 8 bases at J, with 16 bases between the two ends. This CDR3 has 14 amino acids. The CDR3 DNA follows: TGTGCCAGCAGTTTTAAGGCGAGGGTACCCGAAGCTTTCTTT. Residues: CASSFKARVPEAFF.

This clonotype was seen a few times. This rearrangement joins TRBV12-3 or TRBV12-4 to TRBJ2-7; 9 positions match TRBD2. Unmatched junction bases numbered 6, after V lost 5 bases and J lost 7 bases. CDR3 length equals 13 residues. CDR3 in DNA: TGTGCCAGCAGTAGCGGGAGGCCGCGGGAGCAGTACTTC. Residues: CASSSGRPREQYF.

As for this clonotype: A much larger clone sits a single nucleotide away, making a read error possible. The chain combines TRBV7-3 with TRBJ2-3; either TRBD1 or TRBD2 may fit D (5 bases each). The CDR3 is 14 amino acids. Germline-derived CDR1 and CDR2 are SGHTA and FQGTGA. The CDR3 nucleotides are TGTGCCGGCAGCTTAACAGGAGGAACAGATACGCAGTATTTT. It encodes CAGSLTGGTDTQYF.

This clonotype came up a few times. The chain couples TRBV5-1 to TRBJ2-1; the D gene could be TRBD1 or TRBD2 (7 bases each). The CDR3 is made up of 14 amino acids. CDR1 is SGHRS, CDR2 YFSETQ, per germline. Trimming left V 2 bases short and J 7 bases short, with 13 bases between. DNA for the CDR3: TGCGCCAGCAGCTTTCGGCAGGGGGGGAATGAGCAGTTCTTC. It yields the protein CASSFRQGGNEQFF.

This chain links TRBV6-5 with TRBJ2-4; 8 nucleotides match TRBD1. Judging by the DNA end, TRBJ2-5 fits better; the J call may be wrong. CDR1 MNHEY and CDR2 SVGAGI come from the germline V gene. The CDR3 is 16 amino acids. CDR3 region: CASSYSGTGGKETQYF. The CDR3 region has the DNA TGTGCCAGCAGTTACTCGGGGACAGGAGGGAAAGAGACCCAGTACTTC.

The CDR3 coding sequence is TGCAGTGCGAGGGCTAGCGGGGGGGCCTACGAGCAGTACTTC. Translated, it gives CSARASGGAYEQYF. V and J are TRBV20-1 and TRBJ2-4; 12 nucleotides match TRBD2. With the DNA end fitting TRBJ2-7 better, the J assignment may be wrong. CDR3 length: 14 residues. Germline CDR1 DFQATT, CDR2 SNEGSKA (reference sequence).

This clonotype was seen a handful of times. V usage is TRBV29-1 and J usage is TRBJ2-3; 15 bases align to TRBD2. After removal of 0 bases from V and 3 bases from J, the junction contained 4 bases not matched to a gene. Per the germline V gene, CDR1 is SQVTM and CDR2 is ANQGSEA. CDR3 length: 17 amino acids. CDR3: CSVEDGLAGGPTDTQYF. The CDR3, as DNA: TGCAGCGTTGAAGATGGACTAGCGGGGGGGCCAACAGATACGCAGTATTTT.

The chain recombines TRBV6-1 with TRBJ1-5, with D unresolved. This CDR3 contains 13 residues. V lost 2 bases and J lost 2, with 4 bases in between. Per the germline V gene, CDR1 is MNHNS and CDR2 is SASEGT. The CDR3 DNA sequence: TGTGCCAGCAGTGAAATTGGCAATCAGCCCCAGCATTTT. Protein: CASSEIGNQPQHF.

The chain couples TRBV4-1 to TRBJ2-3; possibly TRBD2 for D (6 bases). The CDR3 is 16 residues long. Germline V gene data show CDR1 as MGHRA and CDR2 as YSYEKL. The V gene lost 6 bases and the J gene lost 2 bases, with 18 bases spanning the gap. The CDR3, as DNA: TGCGCCAGCAGTCAGACTAGTGGGGCCCTCACAGATACGCAGTATTTT. It yields the protein CASSQTSGALTDTQYF.

CDR3 sequence (DNA): TGTGCCAGCAGCTTGGGGAGGGCCGAAAGGGGCACTGAAGCTTTCTTT. Translation: CASSLGRAERGTEAFF. The chain links TRBV5-4 to TRBJ1-1, with D maybe TRBD1 (5 bases). The CDR3 spans 16 residues. Germline lookup yields CDR1 SGHNT and CDR2 YYREEE (reference sequence). Trimming stripped 0 bases from V and 4 bases from J, with 16 bases between.

V gene TRBV7-6 combines with J gene TRBJ2-1, with 10 positions matching TRBD2. V shed 5 bases and J 8 bases; nucleotides not matched to a gene: 12. CDR1 SGHVS and CDR2 FNYEAQ come from the germline V gene. This CDR3 region has 16 residues. CDR3 loop: CASSAQTSGIPDEQFF. In nucleotides, the CDR3 is TGTGCCAGCAGCGCCCAAACTAGCGGGATACCTGATGAGCAGTTCTTC.

The chain carries TRBV10-3 and TRBJ2-3; D remains unclear. The CDR3 is 15 residues long. The V end was cut by 0 bases, the J end by 0 bases, with 7 bases between. From germline, CDR1 is ENHRY and CDR2 SYGVKD. CDR3 coding DNA: TGTGCCATCAGTGAGTCGTACCGCAGCACAGATACGCAGTATTTT. Encoded protein: CAISESYRSTDTQYF.

This sequence joins TRBV4-1 and TRBJ1-4; D gene uncertain. Germline loops: CDR1 MGHRA, CDR2 YSYEKL. The CDR3 is 16 amino acids. Trimming took off 5 bases at V and 0 bases at J, with 13 bases between the two ends. CDR3 sequence: CASSGLETSTNEKLFF. The CDR3 nucleotides read TGCGCCAGCAGCGGACTCGAGACATCAACTAATGAAAAACTGTTTTTT.